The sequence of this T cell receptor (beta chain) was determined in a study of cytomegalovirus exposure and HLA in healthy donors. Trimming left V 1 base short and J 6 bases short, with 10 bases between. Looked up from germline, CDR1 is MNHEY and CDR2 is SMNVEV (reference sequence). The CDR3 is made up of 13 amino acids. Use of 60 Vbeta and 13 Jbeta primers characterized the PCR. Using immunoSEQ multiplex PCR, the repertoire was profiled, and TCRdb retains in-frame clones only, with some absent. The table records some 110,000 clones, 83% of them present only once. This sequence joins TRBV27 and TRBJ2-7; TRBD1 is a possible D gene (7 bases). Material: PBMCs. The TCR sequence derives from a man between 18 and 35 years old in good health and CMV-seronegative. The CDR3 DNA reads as TGTGCCAGCAGTTTATACCAGGGGGGCGAGCAGTACTTC. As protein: CASSLYQGGEQYF.